The sample holds a few counts of the clone carrying this T cell receptor (beta chain). The CDR3 contains 15 residues. CDR1 is PRHDT, CDR2 FYEKMQ, per germline (reference sequence). With 3 bases clipped from V and 4 bases from J, the junction kept 7 bases outside the gene matches. This sample was taken from a study of T-cell memory formation after mild COVID-19. TCRdb processed the 5' RACE reads anew with MiXCR; each CDR3 protein has one entry. The sample consists of 70,000 to 100,000 distinct CDR3 sequences, less than 15% of them appearing once. Sequencing input: PBMCs or a T cell subset sorted from them (not recorded which). This receptor was obtained from an adult woman who had mild COVID-19 (a few samples of this study predate the infection). Cell type and time point are not known. The rearrangement joins TRBV13 to TRBJ2-5; 8 bases match TRBD1. The CDR3 loop is CASSFMRQGPETQYF. The CDR3, as DNA: TGTGCCAGCAGCTTCATGAGACAGGGGCCAGAGACCCAGTACTTC.